The 2 T cell receptor beta chains presented below share a single source sample, sequenced in a study of identical twins. Via MiXCR, TCRdb re-called the 5' RACE reads, giving one row per CDR3 protein. The sample includes more than 1.5 million distinct CDR3 sequences, 32% seen only once; the top ten take 0.25% to 0.3%. Source material: cord blood. All receptors derive from a newborn girl in good health.

The chain links TRBV20-1 to TRBJ2-3, with 8 positions matching TRBD1. The CDR3 spans 15 residues. Germline-derived CDR1 and CDR2 are DFQATT and SNEGSKA (reference sequence). J lost 6 bases, V lost 0 bases, and 8 bases had no gene match. For the CDR3, the DNA is TGCAGTGCTAGAGATCTACGACAGGGGACCGATACGCAGTATTTT. Translation gives CSARDLRQGTDTQYF.

This clonotype was seen a handful of times. This chain joins TRBV11-2 and TRBJ1-5; TRBD1 matches 7 bases. This CDR3 has 16 residues. V lost 1 base and J lost 0; bases outside the gene matches: 3. Per germline, CDR1 SGHAT and CDR2 FQNNGV. The CDR3 bases are TGTGCCAGCAGCTTAGTGACAGGGAATAGCAATCAGCCCCAGCATTTT. This encodes CASSLVTGNSNQPQHF.